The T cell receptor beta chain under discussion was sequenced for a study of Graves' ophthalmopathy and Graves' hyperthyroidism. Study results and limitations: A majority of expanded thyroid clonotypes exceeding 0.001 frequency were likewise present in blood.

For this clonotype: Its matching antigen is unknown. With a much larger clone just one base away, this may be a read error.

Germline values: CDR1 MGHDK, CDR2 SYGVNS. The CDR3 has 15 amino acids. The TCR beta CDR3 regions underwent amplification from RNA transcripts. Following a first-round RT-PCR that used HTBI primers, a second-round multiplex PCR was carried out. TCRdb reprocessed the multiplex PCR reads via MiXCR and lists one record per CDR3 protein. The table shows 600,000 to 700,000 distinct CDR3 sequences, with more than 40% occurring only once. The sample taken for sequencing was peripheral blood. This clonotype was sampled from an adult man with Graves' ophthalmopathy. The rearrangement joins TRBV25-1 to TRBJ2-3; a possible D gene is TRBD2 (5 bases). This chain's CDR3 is CANSELGWNTDTQYF. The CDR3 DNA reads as TGTGCCAACAGTGAACTAGGCTGGAACACAGATACGCAGTATTTT.